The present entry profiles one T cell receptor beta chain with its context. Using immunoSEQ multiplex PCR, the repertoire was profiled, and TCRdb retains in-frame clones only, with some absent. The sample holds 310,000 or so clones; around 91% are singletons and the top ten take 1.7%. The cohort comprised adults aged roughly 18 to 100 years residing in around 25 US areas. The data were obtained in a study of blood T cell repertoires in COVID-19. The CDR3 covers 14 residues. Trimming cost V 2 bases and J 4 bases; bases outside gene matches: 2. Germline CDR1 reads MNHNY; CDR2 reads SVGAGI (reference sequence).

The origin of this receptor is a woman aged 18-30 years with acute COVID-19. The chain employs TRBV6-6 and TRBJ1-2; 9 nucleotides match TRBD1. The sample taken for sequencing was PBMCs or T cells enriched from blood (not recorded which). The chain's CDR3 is CASSYAGQGYGYTF. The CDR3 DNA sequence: TGTGCCAGCAGTTACGCGGGACAGGGCTATGGCTACACCTTC.